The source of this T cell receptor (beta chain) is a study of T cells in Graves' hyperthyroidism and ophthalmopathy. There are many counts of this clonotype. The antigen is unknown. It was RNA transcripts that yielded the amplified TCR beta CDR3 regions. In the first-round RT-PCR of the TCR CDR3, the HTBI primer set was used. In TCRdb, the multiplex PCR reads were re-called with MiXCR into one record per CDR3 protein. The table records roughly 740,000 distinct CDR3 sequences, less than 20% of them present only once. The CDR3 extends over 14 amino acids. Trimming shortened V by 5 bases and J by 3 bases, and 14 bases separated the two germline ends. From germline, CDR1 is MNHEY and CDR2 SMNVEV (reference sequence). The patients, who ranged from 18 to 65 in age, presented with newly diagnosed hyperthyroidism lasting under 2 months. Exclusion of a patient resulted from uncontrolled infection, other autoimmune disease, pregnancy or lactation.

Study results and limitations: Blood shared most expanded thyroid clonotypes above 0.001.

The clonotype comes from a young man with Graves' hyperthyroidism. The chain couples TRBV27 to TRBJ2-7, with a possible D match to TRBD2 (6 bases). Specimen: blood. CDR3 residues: CASSPAPGGYEQYF. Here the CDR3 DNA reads TGTGCCAGCAGTCCCGCCCCCGGGGGCTACGAGCAGTACTTC.